In this sample, the clone carrying this T cell receptor (beta chain) turned up a few times. From blood CD8+ and CD4+ T cells, the TCR beta chain was sequenced. Multiple sclerosis controls were treatment-naive patients with stable or active relapsing-remitting disease. Negative isolation yielded CD8+ and CD4+ T cells; FACS enriched TEMRA cells. CDR3 size: 16 residues. Germline V CDR1 and CDR2: MGHRA, YSYEKL. Trimming cost V 0 bases and J 2 bases; bases outside gene matches: 4. The data belong to a study of CD8 T cells in Susac syndrome. Random-hexamer reverse transcription was applied to roughly 0.5 to 1 ug RNA. Amplification of TCR beta CDR3 by immunoSEQ multiplex PCR spanned 54 Vbeta and 13 Jbeta. MiXCR was run by TCRdb on the immunoSEQ multiplex PCR reads, yielding one entry per CDR3 protein. The data show approximately 300,000 distinct CDR3 sequences, approximately 89% seen once.

What was sequenced was CD8+ T cells from PBMCs. The clonotype was recovered from a human donor with multiple sclerosis. The chain combines TRBV4-1 with TRBJ2-7, with 10 bases aligning to TRBD1. CDR3 sequence reads: CASSQDLGTGAYEQYF. The CDR3 DNA reads as TGCGCCAGCAGCCAAGATTTAGGGACAGGGGCCTACGAGCAGTACTTC.